These 9 T cell receptor beta chains originate from one sample sequenced in a study of cytomegalovirus exposure and HLA in healthy donors. The PCR used 60 Vbeta and 13 Jbeta primers. The protocol was immunoSEQ multiplex PCR, while the TCRdb copy is restricted to in-frame clones and leaves out a portion. There are about 89,000 clones in the sample; about 89% occur only once, and around a tenth lies in the top ten. The sequencing sample was made of PBMCs. The receptors originated from a man aged 30 to 39 in good health and CMV-seropositive.

This clone occurred a few times. The chain employs TRBV4-2 and TRBJ2-5; a possible D gene is TRBD2 (5 bases). The germline gives CDR1 LGHNA, CDR2 YNFKEQ. Trimming took 1 base from V and 2 from J, leaving 8 bases between them. The CDR3 is 14 amino acids. DNA for the CDR3: TGTGCCAGCAGCCAAGTACGGGAACAAGAGACCCAGTACTTC. This gives the protein CASSQVREQETQYF.

The chain couples TRBV10-1 to TRBJ2-3; no firm D call. Trimming shortened V by 3 bases and J by 0 bases, and 4 bases separated the two germline ends. The CDR3 totals 13 residues. In germline, CDR1 is WNHNN, CDR2 SYGVQD (reference sequence). The CDR3 loop reads CASSDPSTDTQYF. For the CDR3, the DNA is TGCGCCAGCAGTGACCCTAGCACAGATACGCAGTATTTT.

As DNA, the CDR3 is TGTGCCAGCACGGGGACAGGAACCTACGAGCAGTACTTC. It specifies CASTGTGTYEQYF. V usage is TRBV6-1 and J usage is TRBJ2-7, with 8 bases aligning to TRBD1. Per the germline V gene, CDR1 is MNHNS and CDR2 is SASEGT. Trimming took 7 bases from V and 2 from J; bases not matched to a gene: 4. The CDR3 is 13 amino acids.

The V and J genes are TRBV6-5 and TRBJ2-7; weak D call: TRBD2 (5 bases). The length of the CDR3 is 15 residues. Germline V gene lookup returns CDR1 MNHEY and CDR2 SVGAGI. V was trimmed by 7 bases and J by 2 bases, leaving 18 bases between them. The CDR3 spells CASTTSRETPYEQYF. CDR3 in DNA: TGTGCCAGCACCACCTCGAGGGAGACGCCCTACGAGCAGTACTTC.

The chain links TRBV2 to TRBJ2-7; 11 nucleotides align to TRBD2. After removal of 3 bases from V and 6 bases from J, the junction contained 4 bases not matched to a gene. CDR1 and CDR2 from the germline V gene are SNHLY and FYNNEI. CDR3 size: 14 residues. CDR3 amino acids: CASSEASGRLEQYF. The CDR3, as DNA: TGTGCCAGCAGTGAGGCTAGCGGGAGGCTCGAGCAGTACTTC.

V usage is TRBV10-1 and J usage is TRBJ2-3; unclear D gene. The V end lost 2 bases, the J end lost 4 bases, and 4 bases lay between the germline ends. The CDR3 is made up of 12 amino acids. The V gene's germline CDR1 is WNHNN and CDR2 SYGVQD (reference sequence). In nucleotides, the CDR3 is TGCGCCAGCAGTGAGCCAGCAGATACGCAGTATTTT. This translates into CASSEPADTQYF.

This rearrangement joins TRBV7-6 to TRBJ2-7, with 7 positions matching TRBD2. The CDR3 loop spans 15 amino acids. Germline trimming cut 0 bases from V and 7 bases from J; bases unmatched to any gene: 9. Germline lookup yields CDR1 SGHVS and CDR2 FNYEAQ. Here the CDR3 DNA reads TGTGCCAGCAGCTTAGCAGCGGGGCTCACTTGGGAGCAGTACTTC. This encodes CASSLAAGLTWEQYF.

The chain is built from TRBV28 and TRBJ2-7; 10 bases are shared with TRBD2. V was clipped by 6 bases and J by 3 bases; unmatched bases: 8. The CDR3 totals 15 residues. Germline CDR1 reads MDHEN; CDR2 reads SYDVKM. The CDR3 nucleotides are TGTGCCAGCAGCCCCGCTAGCGGGAGTCTCTACGAGCAGTACTTC. Translated: CASSPASGSLYEQYF.

V and J are TRBV11-3 and TRBJ2-7; the D gene is possibly TRBD1 (5 bases). Germline V gives CDR1 SGHNT, CDR2 YENEEA. Trimming took off 0 bases at V and 9 bases at J, with 12 bases between the two ends. The length of the CDR3 is 13 residues. The CDR3 spells CASSLDGASGQYF. As DNA, the CDR3 is TGTGCCAGCAGCTTAGATGGGGCATCGGGGCAGTACTTC.